Shown below are 3 T cell receptor beta chains from a single sample sequenced in a study of T cells in Graves' hyperthyroidism and ophthalmopathy. Regions amplified from RNA transcripts were the TCR beta CDR3 regions. First-round RT-PCR with HTBI primers amplified the TCR CDR3 region. TCRdb redid the calling of the multiplex PCR reads with MiXCR, one entry per CDR3 protein. The sample consists of over 400,000 distinct CDR3 sequences, 22% of them appearing once. Material: blood. These receptors came from a woman aged 65 to 85 with Graves' ophthalmopathy.

V gene TRBV11-2 combines with J gene TRBJ2-5; D possibly corresponds to TRBD1 (5 bases). From germline, CDR1 is SGHAT and CDR2 FQNNGV. There are 21 residues in the CDR3. V was trimmed by 0 bases and J by 5 bases, leaving 31 bases between them. The CDR3 reads CASSLETAHSGVLWGFETQYF. CDR3 in DNA: TGTGCCAGCAGCTTAGAGACCGCTCATTCCGGAGTGTTATGGGGCTTTGAGACCCAGTACTTC.

This clonotype was observed once. The V call is TRBV2, the J call TRBJ2-5; 10 nucleotides line up with TRBD1. V shed 6 bases and J 5 bases; nucleotides not matched to a gene: 6. The CDR3 runs 14 residues. Germline lookup yields CDR1 SNHLY and CDR2 FYNNEI. The CDR3 loop is CASRPTGGRETQYF. The DNA for the CDR3 is TGTGCCAGCAGGCCGACAGGGGGCAGGGAGACCCAGTACTTC.

This clonotype was recorded many times. The chain carries TRBV20-1 and TRBJ2-7; 8 positions agree with TRBD1. CDR3 length: 14 amino acids. Trimming at V came to 4 bases and at J to 2 bases, leaving 7 bases not matched to a gene. Germline CDR1 is DFQATT and CDR2 is SNEGSKA (reference sequence). Here the CDR3 reads CSATRQGKAYEQYF. The CDR3 DNA reads as TGCAGTGCTACAAGACAGGGGAAGGCCTACGAGCAGTACTTC.